This entry lists 7 T cell receptor beta chains sequenced from one sample in a study of metastatic and nonmetastatic thyroid tumors. MiXCR re-clonotyped the PCR reads for TCRdb. The profile shows some 16,000 clones, about 25% of them singletons. There were no patients who had received any treatment before thyroid surgery. Sequencing was carried out using tumor tissue. The source is a female donor with papillary thyroid cancer or a benign thyroid nodule (not recorded which). Some clones in this sample may be carry-over from other donors' samples.

This clone has a count of ten or more. J is TRBJ1-5 and V is TRBV18; a possible D gene is TRBD1 (6 bases). CDR1 and CDR2 (germline): KGHSH, LQKENI. This CDR3 has 15 amino acids. Trimming removed 5 bases at V and 3 bases at J, with 14 bases between. This CDR3 reads CASSLAQGSNQPQHF. The CDR3 DNA reads as TGTGCCAGCTCATTGGCACAGGGTTCCAATCAGCCCCAGCATTTT.

In this sample, this clone turned up once. The chain recombines TRBV18 with TRBJ2-2; 7 bases are shared with TRBD2. The CDR3 has 16 residues. Trimming cost V 2 bases and J 2 bases; bases outside gene matches: 5. Germline CDR1 is KGHSH and CDR2 is LQKENI. The chain's CDR3 is CASSPSLAVNTGELFF. CDR3 nucleotide sequence: TGTGCCAGCTCACCAAGCCTAGCGGTTAACACCGGGGAGCTGTTTTTT.

This clone was observed a handful of times. This may be a read error, as it is one base from a much larger clone. The V gene is TRBV20-1, the J gene TRBJ1-1; D is possibly TRBD1 (6 bases). The CDR3 is made up of 14 amino acids. CDR1 is DFQATT, CDR2 SNEGSKA, per germline (reference sequence). The ends were cut back, 4 bases at V and 1 base at J, with 13 bases in the middle. CDR3 sequence reads: CSAKGGWPNTEAFF. The CDR3 DNA reads TGCAGTGCTAAGGGGGGGTGGCCGAACACTGAAGCTTTCTTT.

This clone has a count of ten or more. The rearrangement joins TRBV5-4 to TRBJ2-1; D unclear. V was pared by 0 bases and J by 9 bases, with 4 bases between. The germline V gene encodes CDR1 SGHNT and CDR2 YYREEE (reference sequence). This CDR3 is 11 amino acids long. For the CDR3, the DNA is TGTGCCAGCAGCTTGGGCGGTGAGCAGTTCTTC. It encodes CASSLGGEQFF.

This clone has a handful of counts. A much larger clone differs from this one at a single base, so this may be a read error. This chain joins TRBV29-1 and TRBJ2-7, with a possible D match to TRBD1 (5 bases). Germline CDR1 and CDR2: SQVTM and ANQGSEA. This CDR3 region has 12 residues. The CDR3 region is CIVVPGTYEQYF. CDR3 DNA sequence: TGCATCGTTGTCCCAGGGACCTACGAGCAGTACTTC.

There are a few counts of this clone. The chain is built from TRBV27 and TRBJ2-1; 8 bases are shared with TRBD1. Germline V lookup: CDR1 MNHEY, CDR2 SMNVEV (reference sequence). The CDR3 runs 15 residues. The J segment lost 8 bases and the V segment lost 7 bases, leaving 13 bases of the junction unmatched. CDR3 DNA: TGTGCCAGCATGACCCCGGGACAGGTAGTCTATGAGCAGTTCTTC. Encoded protein: CASMTPGQVVYEQFF.

This clone was found many times. The chain is built from TRBV7-8 and TRBJ2-7, with D maybe TRBD2 (5 bases). This CDR3 contains 13 residues. CDR1 SGHVS and CDR2 FQNEAQ come from the germline V gene. Trimming cost V 3 bases and J 2 bases, with 8 bases left between them. Written as DNA, the CDR3 is TGTGCCAGCAGCTTGACTAAAACCTACGAGCAGTACTTC. It translates to CASSLTKTYEQYF.